Following are 30 T cell receptor beta chains from one sample sequenced in a study of T cell changes during pregnancy in multiple sclerosis. The assay was immunoSEQ multiplex PCR, and TCRdb's table has in-frame clones only and misses some. The repertoire consists of about 75,000 clones, with around nine tenths occurring once and the leading ten covering approximately 0.44%. The material sequenced was CD4+ T cells from peripheral blood mononuclear cells, taken before pregnancy. These receptors were taken from a female donor with multiple sclerosis, enrolled in a pregnancy study.

The chain carries TRBV7-9 and TRBJ2-7, with 7 positions matching TRBD1. The CDR3 has 14 amino acids. Germline V gene data show CDR1 as SEHNR and CDR2 as FQNEAQ (reference sequence). With 5 bases clipped from V and 6 bases from J, the junction kept 10 bases outside the gene matches. The CDR3 loop is CASSPVGAGGEQYF. Here the CDR3 DNA reads TGTGCCAGCAGCCCCGTTGGGGCAGGGGGCGAGCAGTACTTC.

This clone was found once. The gene calls are TRBV18 and TRBJ2-3; D ambiguous. The CDR3 consists of 13 residues. Germline values: CDR1 KGHSH, CDR2 LQKENI. The ends were cut back, 4 bases at V and 0 bases at J, with 5 bases in the middle. CDR3 sequence (DNA): TGTGCCAGCTCACGGCCTAGCACAGATACGCAGTATTTT. This codes for CASSRPSTDTQYF.

This rearrangement joins TRBV25-1 to TRBJ2-1; 9 nucleotides agree with TRBD1. Per the germline V gene, CDR1 is MGHDK and CDR2 is SYGVNS. V trimming: 1 base; J trimming: 7 bases; junction bases outside the gene matches: 5. CDR3 size: 15 residues. CDR3 sequence: CASSESGTGKNEQFF. DNA for the CDR3: TGTGCCAGCAGTGAATCCGGGACAGGGAAGAATGAGCAGTTCTTC.

This clone was detected once. V usage is TRBV14 and J usage is TRBJ1-1; D not certain. The germline gives CDR1 SGHDN, CDR2 FVKESK. Trimming left V 4 bases short and J 10 bases short, with 19 bases between. The CDR3 contains 14 residues. CDR3 sequence: CASSPRFAGEGAFF. In DNA form, the CDR3 reads TGTGCCAGCAGCCCCCGGTTCGCGGGTGAGGGAGCTTTCTTT.

The chain is built from TRBV19 and TRBJ1-1; 7 bases align to TRBD1. This CDR3 region has 14 residues. Trimming cost V 5 bases and J 5 bases; bases outside gene matches: 8. Germline V CDR1 and CDR2: LNHDA, SQIVND (reference sequence). The CDR3 nucleotides read TGTGCCAGTAGTCCGACAGGGTCTGGAACTGAAGCTTTCTTT. Its protein product is CASSPTGSGTEAFF.

The J gene is TRBJ2-3, the V gene TRBV6-6; a possible D gene is TRBD1 (6 bases). The CDR3 consists of 15 residues. Germline V gene sequence: CDR1 MNHNY, CDR2 SVGAGI (reference sequence). Trimming pared 6 bases from V and 3 bases from J, leaving 16 bases between. The CDR3 here is CASSQQGRGTDTQYF. CDR3 nucleotides: TGTGCCAGCAGCCAGCAGGGTAGGGGGACAGATACGCAGTATTTT.

The chain recombines TRBV25-1 with TRBJ2-3; D unclear. With 3 bases removed from V and 1 base from J, the gap between germline ends came to 8 bases. Germline CDR1 and CDR2: MGHDK and SYGVNS. The CDR3 spans 14 residues. The CDR3 bases are TGTGCCAGCAGTGATACTTATCGCACAGATACGCAGTATTTT. It encodes CASSDTYRTDTQYF.

The gene calls are TRBV6-1 and TRBJ1-3, with D perhaps matching TRBD1 (5 bases). Trimming removed 6 bases at V and 4 bases at J, with 13 bases between. The CDR3 runs to 14 residues. Germline CDR1 reads MNHNS; CDR2 reads SASEGT. The CDR3 sequence: CASRPGTSGNTIYF. CDR3 DNA: TGTGCCAGCAGGCCCGGGACTTCGGGAAACACCATATATTTT.

The V gene is TRBV6-1, the J gene TRBJ1-5; 8 bases are a match to TRBD1. V trimming: 8 bases; J trimming: 6 bases; junction bases outside the gene matches: 9. The CDR3 spans 14 residues. From germline, CDR1 is MNHNS and CDR2 SASEGT. CDR3 sequence (DNA): TGTGCCAGCCGGACAGGGTGGAGGCCTCAGCCCCAGCATTTT. Translation: CASRTGWRPQPQHF.

The rearrangement links TRBV4-3 to TRBJ2-5, with TRBD1 identical over 9 bases. The V and J ends lost 3 bases and 4 bases, in that order; junction bases with no gene match: 0. Germline V gene lookup returns CDR1 LGHNA and CDR2 YSLEER. The CDR3 totals 13 residues. CDR3 loop: CASSQDRGETQYF. For the CDR3, the DNA is TGCGCCAGCAGCCAGGACAGGGGAGAGACCCAGTACTTC.

V is TRBV2 and J is TRBJ2-5; D may be TRBD1 (5 bases). V lost 1 base and J 5 bases, leaving 14 bases between the germline ends. Germline assignment: CDR1 SNHLY and CDR2 FYNNEI. The CDR3 loop spans 15 amino acids. The CDR3 is CASSEETASRETQYF. CDR3 nucleotide sequence: TGTGCCAGCAGTGAAGAGACAGCGTCTAGGGAGACCCAGTACTTC.

The genes are TRBV5-6 and TRBJ2-2, with 8 bases identical to TRBD2. The CDR3 spans 16 residues. V dropped 4 bases and J dropped 1; count of bases not matched to a gene: 6. Germline CDR1 reads SGHDT; CDR2 reads YYEEEE. The CDR3 nucleotides read TGTGCCAGCAGCGTCGGGACTAGGCGGAACACCGGGGAGCTGTTTTTT. Residues: CASSVGTRRNTGELFF.

This chain connects TRBV27 to TRBJ2-7; D is perhaps TRBD1 (5 bases). CDR3 size: 15 residues. The germline V and J ends were trimmed by 2 bases and 2 bases, with 13 bases remaining between them. Germline CDR1 reads MNHEY; CDR2 reads SMNVEV (reference sequence). CDR3 in DNA: TGTGCCAGCAGTTTAAGGACACCGTCGACCTACGAGCAGTACTTC. Protein: CASSLRTPSTYEQYF.

The chain carries TRBV28 and TRBJ2-1; D might be TRBD1 (5 bases). Trimming removed 6 bases from V and 7 bases from J, with 13 bases in between. The CDR3 spans 13 residues. Germline values: CDR1 MDHEN, CDR2 SYDVKM. In DNA form, the CDR3 reads TGTGCCAGCAGCCAGGGTGCAGGGAATGAGCAGTTCTTC. Protein sequence: CASSQGAGNEQFF.

The gene calls are TRBV7-2 and TRBJ1-4; D is possibly TRBD1 (6 bases). V was pared by 3 bases and J by 7 bases, with 15 bases between. The CDR3 loop spans 15 amino acids. Looked up from germline, CDR1 is SGHTA and CDR2 is FQGNSA. The CDR3 DNA sequence: TGTGCCAGCAGCTTGACAGGTTTCGGACGTGAAAAACTGTTTTTT. Its translation is CASSLTGFGREKLFF.

The genes are TRBV6-5 and TRBJ2-1; D is possibly TRBD2 (6 bases). Deletions cut 6 bases from V and 7 bases from J, with 13 bases between. The CDR3 extends over 13 amino acids. Germline V gene lookup returns CDR1 MNHEY and CDR2 SVGAGI. CDR3 coding DNA: TGTGCCAGCAGGACCGTTGGAGGGAATGAGCAGTTCTTC. Its translation: CASRTVGGNEQFF.

The chain combines TRBV9 with TRBJ2-7; 9 bases align to TRBD2. CDR3 length: 14 residues. Germline V lookup: CDR1 SGDLS, CDR2 YYNGEE. The V gene end was trimmed by 0 bases and the J gene end by 6 bases; junction bases not matched to a gene: 4. CDR3 region: CASSVGGTSLEQYF. The CDR3 nucleotides read TGTGCCAGCAGCGTAGGGGGGACTAGCCTCGAGCAGTACTTC.

The CDR3 region is CASSETLGRVNTIYF. CDR3 bases: TGTGCCAGCAGTGAAACCCTGGGCAGGGTGAACACCATATATTTT. The rearrangement joins TRBV2 to TRBJ1-3, with D maybe TRBD1 (5 bases). The V gene's germline CDR1 is SNHLY and CDR2 FYNNEI. The CDR3 length is 15 residues. Trimming stripped 2 bases from V and 7 bases from J, with 15 bases between.

The V call is TRBV18, the J call TRBJ2-7; the match to TRBD1 covers 8 bases. The V gene end was trimmed by 2 bases and the J gene end by 4 bases; junction bases not matched to a gene: 7. The CDR3 covers 15 residues. Germline V CDR1 and CDR2: KGHSH, LQKENI. The CDR3 coding sequence is TGTGCCAGCTCACCAGGGCCAGGGGGCGGATACGAGCAGTACTTC. Translation gives CASSPGPGGGYEQYF. The whole variable domain, filled in from reference TRBV18 and TRBJ2-7, reads NAGVMQNPRHLVRRRGQEARLRCSPMKGHSHVYWYRQLPEEGLKFMVYLQKENIIDESGMPKERFSAEFPKEGPSILRIQQVVRGDSAAYFCASSPGPGGGYEQYFGPGTRLTVT.

The CDR3 is CASSLGQAKETQYF. CDR3 DNA: TGCGCCAGCAGCTTGGGACAGGCTAAGGAGACCCAGTACTTC. V gene TRBV5-1 combines with J gene TRBJ2-5; D may be TRBD1 (6 bases). The CDR3 runs to 14 residues. Trimming removed 0 bases from V and 5 bases from J, with 11 bases in between. Germline V gives CDR1 SGHRS, CDR2 YFSETQ.

This clone was counted once. This chain joins TRBV4-2 and TRBJ2-2, with D maybe TRBD2 (5 bases). The CDR3 covers 15 residues. Germline CDR1 is LGHNA and CDR2 is YNFKEQ. Trimming removed 4 bases from V and 1 base from J, with 10 bases in between. In nucleotides, the CDR3 is TGTGCCAGCAGCCGAGGACTCCTGAACACCGGGGAGCTGTTTTTT. This encodes CASSRGLLNTGELFF.

This rearrangement joins TRBV6-5 to TRBJ2-3; D remains ambiguous. The germline CDR1 and CDR2 sequences are MNHEY and SVGAGI. V shed 6 bases and J shed 0 bases, with 10 bases lying between them. This CDR3 region has 14 residues. CDR3 in DNA: TGTGCCAGCAGACCTAGAGTCAGCACAGATACGCAGTATTTT. Protein product: CASRPRVSTDTQYF.

The rearrangement links TRBV5-4 to TRBJ1-4; 7 bases are shared with TRBD1. Germline-derived CDR1 and CDR2 are SGHNT and YYREEE (reference sequence). Trimming cost V 4 bases and J 8 bases; bases outside gene matches: 14. This CDR3 spans 16 amino acids. Here the CDR3 reads CASSPGRRQGNEKLFF. CDR3 DNA sequence: TGTGCCAGCAGCCCTGGAAGGCGACAGGGTAACGAAAAACTGTTTTTT.

This sequence joins TRBV2 and TRBJ1-1; D is ambiguous. Looked up from germline, CDR1 is SNHLY and CDR2 is FYNNEI. This CDR3 has 14 residues. Trimming removed 5 bases from V and 4 bases from J, with 14 bases in between. Here the CDR3 DNA reads TGTGCCAGCAGTAGATCCGGTGGTGGCACTGAAGCTTTCTTT. This encodes CASSRSGGGTEAFF.

This rearrangement joins TRBV29-1 to TRBJ2-1, with D possibly being TRBD1 (6 bases). CDR1 is SQVTM and CDR2 is ANQGSEA in the germline V gene. V was cut by 4 bases and J by 8 bases, with 9 bases left in between. This CDR3 contains 11 residues. The CDR3 DNA reads as TGCAGCGTTGGGGGGCTTGATGAGCAGTTCTTC. Amino acids: CSVGGLDEQFF.

The V and J genes are TRBV7-6 and TRBJ2-7; no clear D gene. V lost 5 bases, J lost 3 bases, and 20 bases lay in between. Germline CDR1 reads SGHVS; CDR2 reads FNYEAQ. The CDR3 extends over 16 amino acids. The CDR3 here is CASSPITKRNNYEQYF. As DNA, the CDR3 is TGTGCCAGCAGCCCTATCACCAAGCGTAATAACTACGAGCAGTACTTC. The whole variable domain, remainder taken from reference TRBV7-6 and TRBJ2-7, is GAGVSQSPRYKVTKRGQDVALRCDPISGHVSLYWYRQALGQGPEFLTYFNYEAQQDKSGLPNDRFSAERPEGSISTLTIQRTEQRDSAMYRCASSPITKRNNYEQYFGPGTRLTVT.

CDR3 in amino acids: CASTPLRGGGSPYEQYF. The CDR3 DNA reads as TGTGCCAGCACCCCACTCCGAGGGGGGGGAAGCCCCTACGAGCAGTACTTC. This chain links TRBV27 with TRBJ2-7; possibly TRBD2 for D (7 bases). From germline, CDR1 is MNHEY and CDR2 SMNVEV (reference sequence). The CDR3 is 17 residues long. Between the trimmed V and J ends, which lost 7 bases and 2 bases, there was a span of 24 bases.

The chain carries TRBV5-8 and TRBJ2-1; D may be TRBD2 (6 bases). The CDR3 sequence is 16 residues long. Germline V CDR1 and CDR2: SGHTS, YDEGEE. V lost 6 bases and J lost 4, with 20 bases in between. The CDR3 loop reads CASNQFRGTPYNEQFF. The CDR3 DNA is TGTGCCAGCAACCAATTCCGCGGGACCCCGTACAATGAGCAGTTCTTC.

J is TRBJ2-5 and V is TRBV9; TRBD2 aligns across 10 bases. Germline CDR1 SGDLS, CDR2 YYNGEE. With V trimmed by 0 bases and J by 4 bases, 3 bases remained unmatched. This CDR3 comprises 15 residues. The CDR3 region is CASSVGSGGVETQYF. The CDR3 DNA is TGTGCCAGCAGCGTAGGGAGCGGGGGGGTAGAGACCCAGTACTTC.

CDR3: CASRAGGYTEAFF. In nucleotides, the CDR3 is TGTGCCAGCAGGGCCGGAGGGTATACTGAAGCTTTCTTT. The chain joins TRBV28 to TRBJ1-1; D gene uncertain. Trimming took off 6 bases at V and 5 bases at J, with 13 bases between the two ends. Looked up from germline, CDR1 is MDHEN and CDR2 is SYDVKM. The CDR3 has 13 amino acids.